This is a list of T cell receptor beta chains from one sample in a study of OX40 agonist ivuxolimab in advanced cancers. Sequencing used immunoSEQ multiplex PCR; TCRdb keeps in-frame clones, though not all of them. The data hold tens of thousands of clones, with more than 80% observed a single time. The sample in question was CD4+ or CD8+ T cells sorted from blood, obtained in a trial of the OX40 agonist ivuxolimab. Receptors originate from an adult with an advanced solid tumor such as melanoma, head and neck, liver or kidney cancer. Each CDR3 is given with its conserved first and last residue. A D gene is named only where the DNA matches it firmly. Not all rows give a size; the values are once, few, many and, for expanded clones, a class.

V: TRBV9; size: NA; J: TRBJ2-7; D: TRBD1; CDR3: CASSSWTGGEQYF; DNA: TGTGCCAGCAGCAGCTGGACAGGGGGCGAGCAGTACTTC
V: TRBV9; size: NA; J: TRBJ1-5; D: NA; CDR3: CASSGQGNQPQHF; DNA: TGTGCCAGCAGCGGGCAGGGCAATCAGCCCCAGCATTTT
V: TRBV6-5; size: once; J: TRBJ1-1; D: NA; CDR3: CASSELTEAFF; DNA: TGTGCCAGCAGTGAACTAACTGAAGCTTTCTTT
V: TRBV27; size: NA; J: TRBJ2-7; D: NA; CDR3: CASLRGGGHPYEQYF; DNA: TGTGCCAGCCTCCGGGGAGGTGGTCATCCCTACGAGCAGTACTTC
V: TRBV9; size: NA; J: TRBJ2-3; D: NA; CDR3: CASSTGTDTQYF; DNA: TGTGCCAGCAGCACCGGCACAGATACGCAGTATTTT
V: TRBV10-2; size: NA; J: TRBJ2-3; D: NA; CDR3: CAGSRVPTQYF; DNA: TGCGCCGGCAGTAGGGTACCTACGCAGTATTTT
V: TRBV27; size: NA; J: TRBJ1-5; D: NA; CDR3: CASSPWDNQPQHF; DNA: TGTGCCAGCAGTCCATGGGACAATCAGCCCCAGCATTTT
V: TRBV6-1; size: NA; J: TRBJ2-7; D: NA; CDR3: CASSEGRNYEQYF; DNA: TGTGCCAGCAGTGAAGGGCGCAATTACGAGCAGTACTTC
V: TRBV19; size: NA; J: TRBJ1-1; D: TRBD1; CDR3: CAVGTGIAEAFF; DNA: TGTGCCGTCGGGACAGGGATCGCTGAAGCTTTCTTT
V: TRBV27; size: NA; J: TRBJ2-7; D: NA; CDR3: CASSPGLRSSYEQYF; DNA: TGTGCCAGCAGCCCAGGACTTAGGAGCTCCTACGAGCAGTACTTC
V: TRBV4-1; size: NA; J: TRBJ1-4; D: TRBD1; CDR3: CASSQGKRDRWEKLFF; DNA: TGCGCCAGCAGCCAAGGGAAGAGGGACAGGTGGGAAAAACTGTTTTTT
V: TRBV25-1; size: NA; J: TRBJ1-1; D: NA; CDR3: CASLPQGQGWTNTEAFF; DNA: TGTGCCAGCCTCCCCCAAGGGCAGGGGTGGACGAACACTGAAGCTTTCTTT
V: TRBV5-4; size: few; J: TRBJ1-2; D: NA; CDR3: CASSLAVGADGYTF; DNA: TGTGCCAGCAGCTTGGCCGTGGGGGCTGATGGCTACACCTTC
V: TRBV6-5; size: once; J: TRBJ1-3; D: TRBD1; CDR3: CASSQQGTGNTIYF; DNA: TGTGCCAGCAGTCAACAGGGGACTGGAAACACCATATATTTT
V: TRBV6-5; size: NA; J: TRBJ2-1; D: TRBD2; CDR3: CASSYGRGTYNEQFF; DNA: TGTGCCAGCAGTTACGGGCGGGGGACCTACAATGAGCAGTTCTTC
V: TRBV7-9; size: NA; J: TRBJ2-7; D: TRBD1; CDR3: CASSARDRDYEQYF; DNA: TGTGCCAGCAGCGCGCGGGACAGGGACTACGAGCAGTACTTC
V: TRBV15; size: NA; J: TRBJ2-7; D: TRBD2; CDR3: CATSRDPGLAFDEQYF; DNA: TGTGCCACCAGCAGAGATCCGGGACTAGCCTTCGACGAGCAGTACTTC
V: TRBV10-3; size: NA; J: TRBJ1-2; D: TRBD1; CDR3: CAISEPGTGGSGYTF; DNA: TGTGCCATCAGTGAACCCGGGACAGGGGGCTCTGGCTACACCTTC
V: TRBV30; size: medium-sized; J: TRBJ2-3; D: TRBD2; CDR3: CAWTQAGNGDTQYF; DNA: TGTGCCTGGACCCAAGCGGGAAATGGTGATACGCAGTATTTT
V: TRBV6-5; size: few; J: TRBJ1-6; D: NA; CDR3: CASSRQENSPLHF; DNA: TGTGCCAGCAGTAGACAAGAAAATTCACCCCTCCACTTT
V: TRBV27; size: NA; J: TRBJ1-2; D: NA; CDR3: CASSLGQNYGYTF; DNA: TGTGCCAGCAGTCTCGGACAAAACTATGGCTACACCTTC
V: TRBV11-2; size: NA; J: TRBJ2-2; D: NA; CDR3: CASTSNTGELFF; DNA: TGTGCCAGCACCTCGAACACCGGGGAGCTGTTTTTT
V: TRBV5-6; size: NA; J: TRBJ2-3; D: TRBD1; CDR3: CASSLEGGAGTDTQYF; DNA: TGTGCCAGCAGCTTGGAAGGGGGCGCGGGCACAGATACGCAGTATTTT
V: TRBV5-4; size: NA; J: TRBJ2-2; D: NA; CDR3: CASSPNTGELFF; DNA: TGTGCCAGCAGCCCAAACACCGGGGAGCTGTTTTTT
V: TRBV7-9; size: NA; J: TRBJ1-5; D: NA; CDR3: CASSLDAGQPQHF; DNA: TGTGCCAGCAGCTTAGACGCTGGACAGCCCCAGCATTTT
V: TRBV5-4; size: NA; J: TRBJ2-7; D: NA; CDR3: CASSLAGKQYF; DNA: TGTGCCAGCAGCTTGGCCGGGAAGCAGTACTTC
V: TRBV7-9; size: NA; J: TRBJ1-2; D: NA; CDR3: CASSFVGSGRNLYGYTF; DNA: TGTGCCAGCAGCTTCGTGGGGAGTGGGAGGAATCTGTATGGCTACACCTTC
V: TRBV7-9; size: NA; J: TRBJ2-2; D: TRBD1; CDR3: CASSFPFRQGAITTGELFF; DNA: TGTGCCAGCAGCTTCCCATTCCGACAGGGGGCGATTACTACCGGGGAGCTGTTTTTT
V: TRBV7-9; size: NA; J: TRBJ1-2; D: NA; CDR3: CASSPTGNYGYTF; DNA: TGTGCCAGCAGCCCAACAGGGAACTATGGCTACACCTTC
V: TRBV6-6; size: NA; J: TRBJ2-5; D: NA; CDR3: CASSPRGEGLSETQYF; DNA: TGTGCCAGCAGTCCGAGGGGGGAGGGCCTTTCAGAGACCCAGTACTTC
V: TRBV5-1; size: NA; J: TRBJ1-1; D: NA; CDR3: CASSGKGRNTEAFF; DNA: TGCGCCAGCAGCGGAAAGGGACGGAACACTGAAGCTTTCTTT
V: TRBV7-8; size: NA; J: TRBJ1-1; D: NA; CDR3: CASSLAGSGGNTEAFF; DNA: TGTGCCAGCAGCTTAGCGGGTTCGGGAGGGAACACTGAAGCTTTCTTT
V: TRBV10-2; size: once; J: TRBJ2-2; D: TRBD2; CDR3: CASSELAGGPGELFF; DNA: TGCGCCAGCAGTGAACTAGCGGGGGGGCCCGGGGAGCTGTTTTTT
V: TRBV6-1; size: NA; J: TRBJ2-7; D: NA; CDR3: CASSERETWTGEQYF; DNA: TGTGCCAGCAGTGAACGGGAGACCTGGACCGGGGAGCAGTACTTC
V: TRBV2; size: NA; J: TRBJ1-2; D: TRBD1; CDR3: CASTSGGENYGYTF; DNA: TGTGCCAGCACTTCAGGGGGCGAAAACTATGGCTACACCTTC
V: TRBV30; size: NA; J: TRBJ2-1; D: NA; CDR3: CAWTPSKNEQFF; DNA: TGTGCCTGGACCCCATCCAAGAATGAGCAGTTCTTC
V: TRBV6-1; size: NA; J: TRBJ2-7; D: NA; CDR3: CASSEFPISYEQYF; DNA: TGTGCCAGCAGTGAATTCCCTATCTCCTACGAGCAGTACTTC
V: TRBV2; size: NA; J: TRBJ1-2; D: TRBD1; CDR3: CASSEGTAYGYTF; DNA: TGTGCCAGCAGTGAGGGGACAGCCTATGGCTACACCTTC
V: TRBV13; size: many; J: TRBJ1-1; D: NA; CDR3: CASSLQRPEAFF; DNA: TGTGCCAGCAGCTTACAGAGACCTGAAGCTTTCTTT
V: TRBV10-1; size: NA; J: TRBJ2-2; D: NA; CDR3: CASSESANWVGELFF; DNA: TGCGCCAGCAGTGAGTCGGCGAATTGGGTCGGGGAGCTGTTTTTT
V: TRBV27; size: NA; J: TRBJ1-2; D: NA; CDR3: CASSFFGQEGYTF; DNA: TGTGCCAGCAGTTTTTTCGGCCAGGAGGGCTACACCTTC
V: TRBV6-5; size: NA; J: TRBJ2-7; D: NA; CDR3: CASSYSGPYEQYF; DNA: TGTGCCAGCAGTTACTCGGGCCCATACGAGCAGTACTTC
V: TRBV2; size: once; J: TRBJ2-2; D: TRBD2; CDR3: CASRGTSGTGELFF; DNA: TGTGCCAGCAGGGGGACTAGCGGGACCGGGGAGCTGTTTTTT